These T cell receptor beta chains were read from a single sample in a study of cytomegalovirus exposure and HLA in healthy donors. The repertoire was sequenced with immunoSEQ multiplex PCR; TCRdb's copy has only in-frame clones and lacks some. The repertoire holds 170,000 or so clones, 82% seen once, with approximately 0.47% in the top ten. The sequenced sample was PBMCs. The receptor set was obtained from a woman in her 50s in good health and CMV-seronegative. The CDR3 runs from the conserved cysteine through the conserved F or W. Each record gives: D gene, V gene, J gene, clone size, CDR3 protein, CDR3 DNA. D genes are given only for firm matches. Some rows mark clone size as missing; the rest say once, few, many or name a class of expanded clone.

d_gene: TRBD1
v_gene: TRBV28
j_gene: TRBJ1-2
abundance: .
CDR3aa: CASSSIGTADF
CDR3nt: TGTGCCAGCAGTTCCATCGGGACAGCGGACTTC

d_gene: .
v_gene: TRBV7-9
j_gene: TRBJ1-1
abundance: once
CDR3aa: CASSLAGGGTEAFF
CDR3nt: TGTGCCAGCAGCTTAGCCGGGGGTGGCACTGAAGCTTTCTTT

d_gene: .
v_gene: TRBV28
j_gene: TRBJ2-7
abundance: .
CDR3aa: CASSSGRQGDYEQYF
CDR3nt: TGTGCCAGCAGTTCCGGCCGCCAGGGCGACTACGAGCAGTACTTC

d_gene: .
v_gene: TRBV2
j_gene: TRBJ1-5
abundance: .
CDR3aa: CASSGGYSNQPQHF
CDR3nt: TGTGCCAGCAGTGGAGGGTACAGCAATCAGCCCCAGCATTTT

d_gene: TRBD2
v_gene: TRBV18
j_gene: TRBJ2-2
abundance: .
CDR3aa: CASRTMTSGGSLTYIGELFF
CDR3nt: TGTGCCAGCCGCACCATGACTAGCGGGGGTTCACTCACCTACATCGGGGAGCTGTTTTTT

d_gene: TRBD1
v_gene: TRBV4-2
j_gene: TRBJ1-1
abundance: .
CDR3aa: CASSRQGGDTEAFF
CDR3nt: TGTGCCAGCAGCCGACAGGGTGGTGACACTGAAGCTTTCTTT

d_gene: TRBD1
v_gene: TRBV25-1
j_gene: TRBJ1-2
abundance: .
CDR3aa: CASSGYTGGDYGYTF
CDR3nt: TGTGCCAGCAGTGGGTATACAGGGGGCGACTATGGCTACACCTTC

d_gene: TRBD1
v_gene: TRBV5-1
j_gene: TRBJ2-1
abundance: .
CDR3aa: CASSGTGVNEQFF
CDR3nt: TGCGCCAGCTCCGGGACAGGGGTGAATGAGCAGTTCTTC

d_gene: TRBD1
v_gene: TRBV19
j_gene: TRBJ1-5
abundance: once
CDR3aa: CASSIPGGPGQPQHF
CDR3nt: TGTGCCAGTAGTATCCCAGGGGGACCGGGGCAGCCCCAGCATTTT

d_gene: .
v_gene: TRBV4-2
j_gene: TRBJ2-7
abundance: once
CDR3aa: CASSHAGGTDLYEQYF
CDR3nt: TGTGCCAGCAGCCACGCAGGAGGGACAGACTTGTACGAGCAGTACTTC

d_gene: .
v_gene: TRBV6-5
j_gene: TRBJ1-1
abundance: .
CDR3aa: CASSYSGGGFTEAFF
CDR3nt: TGTGCCAGCAGTTACTCGGGAGGGGGGTTCACTGAAGCTTTCTTT

d_gene: TRBD1
v_gene: TRBV27
j_gene: TRBJ2-7
abundance: .
CDR3aa: CASSTGGLDEQYF
CDR3nt: TGTGCCAGCAGTACAGGGGGGCTAGACGAGCAGTACTTC

d_gene: .
v_gene: TRBV11-3
j_gene: TRBJ2-7
abundance: .
CDR3aa: CASQRGSYEQYF
CDR3nt: TGTGCCAGTCAACGGGGATCCTACGAGCAGTACTTC

d_gene: TRBD2
v_gene: TRBV5-4
j_gene: TRBJ2-5
abundance: .
CDR3aa: CASSQREGLETQYF
CDR3nt: TGTGCCAGCAGCCAGCGGGAGGGCCTAGAGACCCAGTACTTC

d_gene: .
v_gene: TRBV30
j_gene: TRBJ1-2
abundance: .
CDR3aa: CAWSRGLAQGYTF
CDR3nt: TGTGCCTGGAGTAGGGGACTAGCTCAGGGCTACACCTTC

d_gene: TRBD2
v_gene: TRBV5-4
j_gene: TRBJ2-5
abundance: .
CDR3aa: CASSLVFAGGETQYF
CDR3nt: TGTGCCAGCAGCTTGGTATTTGCGGGAGGAGAGACCCAGTACTTC

d_gene: .
v_gene: TRBV15
j_gene: TRBJ1-5
abundance: .
CDR3aa: CATSIGGSWQPQHF
CDR3nt: TGTGCCACCAGCATCGGCGGGTCATGGCAGCCCCAGCATTTT